This T cell receptor (beta chain) was captured in a study of shared clonotypes between healthy human individuals. The authors ran the assay at deep level. For every subset, genomic DNA was evenly distributed across several immunoSEQ plates. The repertoire was sequenced with immunoSEQ multiplex PCR; TCRdb's copy has only in-frame clones and lacks some. The top ten hold around 1.7% of the sample, which has a few million clones, roughly 93% seen once. The V end was cut by 4 bases, the J end by 3 bases, with 21 bases between. Germline loops: CDR1 SGHNT, CDR2 YYREEE (reference sequence). The CDR3 contains 17 residues. Naive CD8 cells lacked CD45RO, underwent positive selection for CCR7 and left out terminally differentiated effector memory CD45RA+ cells. Worth noting for this clone: Its antigen is unknown.

Study observations and caveats: Non-shared clonotypes were found to have lower generation probabilities than the clonotypes that were shared by all four of the sorted-subset donors.

The material sequenced was naive CD8+ T cells from PBMCs. The chain joins TRBV5-4 to TRBJ2-3; a weak D match, TRBD2 (6 bases). The sequence derives from a man aged 18-30 years in good health. Some clones in this sample may be carry-over from other donors' samples. The DNA for the CDR3 is TGTGCCAGCAGCGAATTAAAGACTAGGGGTCGTACAGATACGCAGTATTTT. Translation: CASSELKTRGRTDTQYF.